A selection of T cell receptor beta chains follows, all from one sample in a study of T cell repertoires in cytomegalovirus infection. MiXCR was run by TCRdb on the reads, yielding one entry per CDR3 protein. The sample contains some 270,000 distinct CDR3 sequences, about a sixth of which appear only once. Sequences were obtained from CD8+ T cells from PBMCs. Every receptor here comes from a human donor in good health (CMV status not recorded). Some clones in this sample may be carry-over from other donors' samples. Each CDR3 is given with its conserved first and last residue. The D gene is left open where the match is weak. Size tells how often a clone was seen (once, few, many) or the class of an expanded clone, and some rows leave it out.

abundance | j_gene | v_gene | d_gene | CDR3aa | CDR3nt
many | TRBJ2-5 | TRBV7-2 | TRBD2 | CASRRLAGPPQETQYF | TGTGCCAGCAGAAGACTAGCGGGGCCACCCCAAGAGACCCAGTACTTC
NA | TRBJ2-1 | TRBV20-1 | TRBD1 | CSALQGVKWDEQFF | TGCAGTGCTCTACAGGGGGTTAAGTGGGATGAGCAGTTCTTC
few | TRBJ2-1 | TRBV25-1 | TRBD2 | CASSLSGGPRGNEQFF | TGTGCCAGCAGTCTCAGCGGGGGGCCCCGCGGCAATGAGCAGTTCTTC
many | TRBJ2-7 | TRBV12-3/TRBV12-4 | NA | CASSLGGHEQYF | TGTGCCAGCAGCTTAGGAGGGCACGAGCAGTACTTC
NA | TRBJ1-1 | TRBV28 | NA | CASLWAEGTEAFF | TGTGCCAGCCTGTGGGCCGAAGGCACTGAAGCTTTCTTT
few | TRBJ2-2 | TRBV5-1 | NA | CASSFMTEPNTGELFF | TGCGCCAGCAGCTTCATGACAGAACCGAACACCGGGGAGCTGTTTTTT
many | TRBJ2-5 | TRBV7-2 | NA | CASSLNIRGQETQYF | TGTGCCAGCAGCCTCAACATCCGGGGGCAAGAGACCCAGTACTTC
NA | TRBJ1-3 | TRBV7-8 | NA | CASSSPMVRDTIYF | TGTGCCAGCAGCTCACCTATGGTTAGAGACACCATATATTTT
many | TRBJ2-3 | TRBV6-2/TRBV6-3 | NA | CASSYSDTQYF | TGTGCCAGCAGTTATTCAGATACGCAGTATTTT
many | TRBJ1-5 | TRBV12-3/TRBV12-4 | NA | CASSLAQGWEQPQHF | TGTGCCAGCAGTTTAGCGCAGGGATGGGAACAGCCCCAGCATTTT
NA | TRBJ2-5 | TRBV5-6 | NA | CASSLAPKGMETQYF | TGTGCCAGCAGCTTGGCGCCGAAGGGGATGGAGACCCAGTACTTC
many | TRBJ1-1 | TRBV7-2 | NA | CASSSPTQPTMNTEAFF | TGTGCCAGCAGCTCCCCAACCCAGCCGACAATGAACACTGAAGCTTTCTTT
few | TRBJ2-4 | TRBV20-1 | NA | CSAMNRESKNIQYF | TGCAGTGCCATGAACAGGGAAAGTAAGAACATTCAGTACTTC
many | TRBJ1-1 | TRBV5-1 | NA | CASSRGQNMNTEAFF | TGCGCCAGCAGCCGGGGACAAAACATGAACACTGAAGCTTTCTTT
many | TRBJ2-3 | TRBV28 | NA | CASSLSATLGDTQYF | TGTGCCAGCAGTTTATCCGCGACCCTGGGAGATACGCAGTATTTT
NA | TRBJ2-7 | TRBV29-1 | TRBD2 | CSVAPSGVTYEQYF | TGCAGCGTTGCCCCTAGCGGGGTTACCTACGAGCAGTACTTC
many | TRBJ1-1 | TRBV4-2 | NA | CASSQGPEDRMNTEAFF | TGTGCCAGCAGCCAAGGTCCAGAGGACCGGATGAACACTGAAGCTTTCTTT
NA | TRBJ2-1 | TRBV15 | NA | CATSREDWSSYNEQFF | TGTGCCACCAGCAGGGAGGACTGGTCTTCCTACAATGAGCAGTTCTTC
NA | TRBJ2-2 | TRBV19 | NA | CASSIGQHTGELFF | TGTGCCAGTAGTATAGGACAACACACCGGGGAGCTGTTTTTT
few | TRBJ2-1 | TRBV28 | TRBD1 | CASSWGWTGGHYNEQFF | TGTGCCAGCAGTTGGGGGTGGACAGGGGGCCATTACAATGAGCAGTTCTTC
many | TRBJ1-1 | TRBV4-1 | TRBD1 | CASSHLDRGMNTEAFF | TGCGCCAGCAGCCATCTAGACAGGGGGATGAACACTGAAGCTTTCTTT
many | TRBJ2-7 | TRBV6-6 | NA | CASSYSAGLLSYEQYF | TGTGCCAGCAGTTACTCGGCAGGGCTGCTTTCCTACGAGCAGTACTTC
NA | TRBJ2-2 | TRBV7-9 | NA | CASSSVNLQVQPLAGELFF | TGTGCCAGCAGCTCGGTGAACCTACAGGTCCAACCTCTGGCCGGGGAGCTGTTCTTT
few | TRBJ2-1 | TRBV19 | NA | CASSILAGQLGDYNEQFF | TGTGCCAGTAGTATCCTGGCGGGACAGTTAGGCGACTACAATGAGCAGTTCTTC
few | TRBJ2-7 | TRBV5-5 | NA | CASSFREGYEQYF | TGTGCCAGCAGCTTTAGGGAAGGCTACGAGCAGTACTTC
NA | TRBJ2-1 | TRBV20-1 | NA | CSAREGPGNEQFF | TGCAGTGCTAGAGAGGGGCCCGGCAATGAGCAGTTCTTC
few | TRBJ1-5 | TRBV20-1 | NA | CSARDRTSNQPQHF | TGCAGTGCTAGAGATCGGACTTCGAATCAGCCCCAGCATTTT
many | TRBJ1-1 | TRBV28 | NA | CASWGTGGNTEAFF | TGTGCCAGCTGGGGGACTGGAGGGAACACTGAAGCTTTCTTT
few | TRBJ2-1 | TRBV9 | NA | CASSVATGYEQFF | TGTGCCAGCAGCGTAGCTACAGGGTATGAGCAGTTCTTC
many | TRBJ2-7 | TRBV28 | NA | CASSFVIADSSYEQYF | TGTGCCAGCAGTTTTGTGATAGCGGATAGCTCCTACGAGCAGTACTTC
NA | TRBJ2-2 | TRBV5-1 | NA | CASSLHRESNTGELFF | TGCGCCAGCAGCTTACATAGGGAGTCGAACACCGGGGAGCTGTTTTTT
many | TRBJ1-6 | TRBV7-8 | NA | CASSQKGPLALHF | TGTGCCAGCAGCCAGAAGGGGCCCCTCGCCCTCCACTTT
few | TRBJ2-7 | TRBV28 | TRBD1 | CASSLSPGTAYEQYF | TGTGCCAGCAGTTTATCCCCCGGGACAGCCTACGAGCAGTACTTC
NA | TRBJ2-2 | TRBV20-1 | NA | CSARDAKNTGELFF | TGCAGTGCTAGAGACGCCAAGAACACCGGGGAGCTGTTTTTT
NA | TRBJ2-3 | TRBV28 | NA | CASIGVLDTQYF | TGTGCCAGCATCGGGGTGTTGGATACGCAGTATTTT
few | TRBJ2-7 | TRBV7-2 | NA | CASSSTRDTFLPYEQYF | TGTGCCAGCAGCTCAACCCGGGACACGTTCCTCCCCTACGAGCAGTACTTC
NA | TRBJ1-2 | TRBV5-5 | TRBD1 | CASSPKGAVSYGYTF | TGTGCCAGCAGCCCAAAGGGGGCCGTCTCCTATGGCTACACCTTC
few | TRBJ2-7 | TRBV28 | NA | CASSLTSSSYEQYF | TGTGCCAGCAGTTTGACGTCTAGCTCCTACGAGCAGTACTTC
NA | TRBJ1-1 | TRBV6-6 | NA | CASSYFPGVNTEAFF | TGTGCCAGCAGTTACTTTCCAGGGGTGAACACTGAAGCTTTCTTT
NA | TRBJ2-1 | TRBV10-3 | TRBD1 | CAISEPMGLGTGPYNEQFF | TGTGCCATCAGTGAGCCGATGGGTTTAGGGACAGGGCCCTACAATGAGCAGTTCTTC
NA | TRBJ2-5 | TRBV7-9 | NA | CASSFEGRGQETQYF | TGTGCCAGCAGCTTTGAGGGACGCGGCCAAGAGACCCAGTACTTC
NA | TRBJ1-2 | TRBV15 | TRBD1 | CATSRAGQRGINYGYTF | TGTGCCACCAGCAGGGCGGGACAGAGGGGGATTAACTATGGCTACACCTTC
few | TRBJ2-1 | TRBV6-5 | TRBD2 | CASSYSTLAGVYNEQFF | TGTGCCAGCAGTTACTCAACGCTAGCGGGGGTCTACAATGAGCAGTTCTTC
many | TRBJ2-3 | TRBV7-6 | TRBD1 | CASSSTGASDTQYF | TGTGCCAGCAGTTCGACAGGGGCTTCAGATACGCAGTATTTT
few | TRBJ2-7 | TRBV6-2/TRBV6-3 | NA | CASSYLDNYEQYF | TGTGCCAGCAGTTATCTGGACAATTACGAGCAGTACTTC
NA | TRBJ2-5 | TRBV7-9 | NA | CASSSAVGRRGEERETQYF | TGTGCCAGCAGCTCCGCTGTAGGGCGGCGGGGTGAAGAGCGAGAGACCCAGTACTTC
many | TRBJ2-3 | TRBV11-2 | NA | CASSSGDTQYF | TGTGCCAGCAGCTCCGGAGATACGCAGTATTTT
many | TRBJ2-1 | TRBV7-2 | NA | CASSFNRFPNEQFF | TGTGCCAGCAGCTTTAACAGGTTCCCAAATGAGCAGTTCTTC
NA | TRBJ2-1 | TRBV28 | TRBD2 | CASSPLAGGDNEQFF | TGTGCCAGCAGTCCCCTAGCGGGGGGGGACAATGAGCAGTTCTTC
NA | TRBJ2-1 | TRBV24-1 | NA | CATSDGAAVYNEQFF | TGTGCCACCAGTGATGGGGCAGCAGTATACAATGAGCAGTTCTTC
many | TRBJ1-2 | TRBV6-1 | NA | CASKRQDGYTF | TGTGCCAGCAAACGACAGGATGGCTACACCTTC
many | TRBJ2-7 | TRBV28 | NA | CASSGFGKGEQYF | TGTGCCAGCAGCGGTTTTGGGAAAGGGGAGCAGTACTTC
many | TRBJ2-7 | TRBV27 | TRBD2 | CASSLTSGYIYEQYF | TGTGCCAGCAGTTTGACTAGCGGGTACATCTACGAGCAGTACTTC